The T cell receptor (beta chain) described here comes from a study of blood T cell repertoires in COVID-19. About the study: The analysed material was cDNA or gDNA that came from T cells, B-cell-depleted T cells, or PBMCs.

Participants were aged roughly 18 to 100 years from around 24 US areas. Clinical histories supplied by participants themselves formed the basis of cohort assignment. Libraries were prepared by immunoSEQ multiplex PCR; TCRdb keeps only in-frame clonotypes and omits some of them. Here the sample spans approximately 260,000 clones, around 88% being singletons. This clone was seen only once. The material sequenced was PBMCs or T cells enriched from blood (not recorded which). The source of this sequence is a woman in her thirties or forties with acute COVID-19.

As DNA, the CDR3 is TGTGCCATCAGACAGGGGCGAGGAGAGACCCAGTACTTC. Its protein product is CAIRQGRGETQYF. The chain has TRBV10-3 and TRBJ2-5, with 7 bases aligning to TRBD1. The CDR3 sequence is 13 residues long. With 6 bases clipped from V and 4 bases from J, the junction kept 5 bases outside the gene matches. In germline, CDR1 is ENHRY, CDR2 SYGVKD.